These 7 T cell receptor beta chains share one sample of origin, sequenced in a study of PD-1 blockade in classical Hodgkin lymphoma. Profiling relied on immunoSEQ multiplex PCR, and the TCRdb table lists in-frame clones only, not all of them. Here the sample spans 72,000 or so clones, 90% to 95% being singletons. Each patient experienced a relapse that followed autologous stem cell transplantation, and brentuximab vedotin exposure varied. The sample here was peripheral blood mononuclear cells (PBMCs), taken at baseline. The receptors originated from a human donor with classical Hodgkin lymphoma.

The rearrangement uses TRBV5-4 and TRBJ2-1; D possibly uses TRBD1 or TRBD2 (8 bases each). The CDR3 covers 20 residues. CDR1 and CDR2 from the germline V gene are SGHNT and YYREEE (reference sequence). Trimming shortened V by 9 bases and J by 4 bases, and 35 bases separated the two germline ends. The CDR3 sequence: CATDRGGAKKAGGPYNEQFF. CDR3 DNA: TGTGCCACAGACAGGGGAGGGGCTAAGAAGGCGGGAGGCCCGTACAATGAGCAGTTCTTC.

The chain uses TRBV7-9 and TRBJ1-4; D unclear. Germline assignment: CDR1 SEHNR and CDR2 FQNEAQ (reference sequence). The CDR3 length is 15 residues. The V end was cut by 3 bases, the J end by 0 bases, with 8 bases between. The CDR3 loop is CASSLLVATNEKLFF. The CDR3 DNA sequence: TGTGCCAGCAGCTTGTTGGTGGCAACTAATGAAAAACTGTTTTTT.

DNA of the CDR3: TGTGCCAGCAGACAGGGGACCGCAGGGCCCCAGCATTTT. This gives the protein CASRQGTAGPQHF. The chain recombines TRBV2 with TRBJ1-5, with 7 bases fitting TRBD1. CDR3 length: 13 amino acids. J was trimmed by 9 bases and V by 6 bases; bases with no gene match: 8. CDR1 SNHLY and CDR2 FYNNEI come from the germline V gene.

The rearrangement joins TRBV15 to TRBJ1-2, with 9 bases matching TRBD1. The CDR3 length is 13 residues. The germline V gene encodes CDR1 LNHNV and CDR2 YYDKDF (reference sequence). J lost 5 bases, V lost 5 bases, and 3 bases had no gene match. CDR3 nucleotides: TGTGCCACCAGCGAGGGGACAGGGTATGGCTACACCTTC. Protein sequence: CATSEGTGYGYTF.

The chain links TRBV19 to TRBJ2-7; D might be TRBD2 (6 bases). The V end was cut by 5 bases, the J end by 2 bases, with 10 bases between. Germline CDR1 and CDR2: LNHDA and SQIVND (reference sequence). The CDR3 length is 13 residues. The CDR3 is CASSPAGPYEQYF. CDR3 nucleotides: TGTGCCAGTAGTCCGGCGGGGCCCTACGAGCAGTACTTC.

V is TRBV7-3 and J is TRBJ2-7, with D possibly called TRBD1 or TRBD2 (5 bases each). The CDR3 loop spans 16 amino acids. Between the trimmed V and J ends, which lost 1 base and 0 bases, there was a span of 13 bases. The germline CDR1 and CDR2 sequences are SGHTA and FQGTGA. The CDR3 is CASSLIPGDPSYEQYF. The CDR3, as DNA: TGTGCCAGCAGCTTAATACCCGGGGACCCCTCCTACGAGCAGTACTTC.

The chain combines TRBV28 with TRBJ1-1; D is uncertain. CDR3 size: 13 residues. Germline values: CDR1 MDHEN, CDR2 SYDVKM. Trimming removed 2 bases from V and 6 bases from J, with 10 bases in between. The CDR3, as DNA: TGTGCCAGCAGTTTAGTCGGCGGGTCTGAAGCTTTCTTT. It translates to CASSLVGGSEAFF.